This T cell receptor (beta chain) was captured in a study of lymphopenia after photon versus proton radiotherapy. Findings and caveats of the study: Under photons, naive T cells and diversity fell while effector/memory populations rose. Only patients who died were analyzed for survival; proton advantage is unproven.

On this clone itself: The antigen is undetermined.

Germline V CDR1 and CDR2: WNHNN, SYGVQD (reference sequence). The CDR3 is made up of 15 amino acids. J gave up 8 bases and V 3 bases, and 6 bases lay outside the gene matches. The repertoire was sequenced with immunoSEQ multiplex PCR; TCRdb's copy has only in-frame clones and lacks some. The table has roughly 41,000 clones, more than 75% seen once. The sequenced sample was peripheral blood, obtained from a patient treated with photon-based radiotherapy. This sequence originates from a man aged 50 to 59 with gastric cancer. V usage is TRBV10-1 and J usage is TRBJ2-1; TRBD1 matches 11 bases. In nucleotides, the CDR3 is TGCGCCAGCAGTGATGGGACAGGGGGTCTATATGAGCAGTTCTTC. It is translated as CASSDGTGGLYEQFF.